The clone carrying this T cell receptor (beta chain) occurred many times. Its antigen is not identified. The sample holds other DNA sequences that translate to the same CDR3. The data stem from a study of cytomegalovirus exposure and HLA in healthy donors. General study findings and limits: In a later analysis, HLA-associated TCR beta chains were more clonally expanded than equally common others.

Healthy bone marrow donors supplied every sample. Primers included in the PCR were 60 Vbeta and 13 Jbeta primers. TCRdb's copy holds only in-frame clones and misses some; the assay was immunoSEQ multiplex PCR. Among 75,000 to 100,000 clones, around 77% were seen once, and the ten largest hold about 3.5%. The sequencing input was PBMCs. This TCR came from a man in his forties in good health and CMV-seronegative.

The CDR3 DNA sequence: TGTGCCAGCAGCTTAGGTCCGGGAGGCGAGCAGTACTTC. This translates into CASSLGPGGEQYF. This chain links TRBV7-9 with TRBJ2-7; 7 bases are shared with TRBD2. Germline CDR1 SEHNR, CDR2 FQNEAQ (reference sequence). Trimming took 1 base from V and 6 from J; bases not matched to a gene: 3. The CDR3 is 13 amino acids.